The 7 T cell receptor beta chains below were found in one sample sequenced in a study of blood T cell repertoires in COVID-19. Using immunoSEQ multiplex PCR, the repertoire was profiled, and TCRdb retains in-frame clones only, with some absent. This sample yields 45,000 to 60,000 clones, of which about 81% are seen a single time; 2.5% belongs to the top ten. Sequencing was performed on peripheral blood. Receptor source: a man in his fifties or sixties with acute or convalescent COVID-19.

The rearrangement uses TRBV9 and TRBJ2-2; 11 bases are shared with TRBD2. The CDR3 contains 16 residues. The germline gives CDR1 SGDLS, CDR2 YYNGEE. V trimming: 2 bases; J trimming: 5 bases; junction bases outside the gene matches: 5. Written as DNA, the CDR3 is TGTGCCAGCAGCGTTAGCGGGAGGGCCTGGACCGGGGAGCTGTTTTTT. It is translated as CASSVSGRAWTGELFF.

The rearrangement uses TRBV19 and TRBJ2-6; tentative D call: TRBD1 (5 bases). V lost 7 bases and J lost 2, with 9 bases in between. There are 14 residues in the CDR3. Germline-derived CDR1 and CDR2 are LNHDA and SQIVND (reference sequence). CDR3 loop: CASTSGPGANVLTF. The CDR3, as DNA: TGTGCCAGTACCTCAGGGCCTGGGGCCAACGTCCTGACTTTC.

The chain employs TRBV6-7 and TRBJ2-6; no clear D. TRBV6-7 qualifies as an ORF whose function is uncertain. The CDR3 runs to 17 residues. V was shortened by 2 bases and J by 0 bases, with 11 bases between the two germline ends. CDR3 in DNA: TGTGCCAGCAGTTACCCGCAGGTCAACTCTGGGGCCAACGTCCTGACTTTC. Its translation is CASSYPQVNSGANVLTF.

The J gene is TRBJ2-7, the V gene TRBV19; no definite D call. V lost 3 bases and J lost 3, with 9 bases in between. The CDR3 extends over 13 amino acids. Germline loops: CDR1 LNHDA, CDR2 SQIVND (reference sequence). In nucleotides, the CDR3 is TGTGCCAGTAGTATTCGAGAGGACTACGAGCAGTACTTC. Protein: CASSIREDYEQYF.

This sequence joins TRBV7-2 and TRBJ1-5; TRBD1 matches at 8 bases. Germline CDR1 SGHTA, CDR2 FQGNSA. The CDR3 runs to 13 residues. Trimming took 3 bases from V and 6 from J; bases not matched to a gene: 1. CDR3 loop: CASSFDRGQPQHF. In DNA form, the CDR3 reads TGTGCCAGCAGCTTCGACAGGGGTCAGCCCCAGCATTTT. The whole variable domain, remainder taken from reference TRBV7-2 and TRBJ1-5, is GAGVSQSPSNKVTEKGKDVELRCDPISGHTALYWYRQSLGQGLEFLIYFQGNSAPDKSGLPSDRFSAERTGGSVSTLTIQRTQQEDSAVYLCASSFDRGQPQHFGDGTRLSIL.

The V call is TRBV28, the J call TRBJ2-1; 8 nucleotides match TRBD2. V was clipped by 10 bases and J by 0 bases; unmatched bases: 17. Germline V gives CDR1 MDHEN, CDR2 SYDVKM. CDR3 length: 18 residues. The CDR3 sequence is CATLDYGRAFSSYNEQFF. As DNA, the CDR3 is TGTGCCACGTTGGATTACGGGAGGGCTTTTTCCTCCTACAATGAGCAGTTCTTC.

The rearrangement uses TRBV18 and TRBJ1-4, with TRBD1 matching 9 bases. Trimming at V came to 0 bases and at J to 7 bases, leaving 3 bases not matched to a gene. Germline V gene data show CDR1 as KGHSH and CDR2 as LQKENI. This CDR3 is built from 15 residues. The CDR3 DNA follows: TGTGCCAGCTCACCACCGGGACAGGGCGGTGAAAAACTGTTTTTT. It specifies CASSPPGQGGEKLFF.